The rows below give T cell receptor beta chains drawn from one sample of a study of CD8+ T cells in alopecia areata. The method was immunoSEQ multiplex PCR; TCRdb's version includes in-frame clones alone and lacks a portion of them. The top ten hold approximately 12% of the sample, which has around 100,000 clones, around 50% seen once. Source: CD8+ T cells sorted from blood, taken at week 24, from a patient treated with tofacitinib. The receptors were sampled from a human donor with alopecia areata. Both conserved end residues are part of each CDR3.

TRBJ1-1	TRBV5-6	CASSLATGVTEAFF
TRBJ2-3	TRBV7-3	CASSLTPLSGEADTQYF
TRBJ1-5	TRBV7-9	CASSHNGPQGQPQHF
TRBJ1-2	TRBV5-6	CASTLQEENYGYTF
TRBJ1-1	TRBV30	CAWSVQGVAFF
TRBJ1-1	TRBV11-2	CASSMGPFAPEAFF
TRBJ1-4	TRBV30	CAWSVLGNSNEKLFF
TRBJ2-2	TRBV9	CASSVGTGNTGELFF
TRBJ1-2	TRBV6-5	CASSYSVRISYTF
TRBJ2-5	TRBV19	CASSIGQAMNF
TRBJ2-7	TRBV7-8	CASSLYSNSYEQYF
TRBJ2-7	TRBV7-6	CASSPGTNSYEQYF
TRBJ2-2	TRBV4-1	CASSQRLNTGELFF
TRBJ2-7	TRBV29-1	CSIARGGAAEQYF
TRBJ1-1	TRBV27	CASSSQVSTEAFF
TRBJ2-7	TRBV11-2	CASSWDRAGQYF
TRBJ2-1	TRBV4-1	CASSQRGTYNEQFF
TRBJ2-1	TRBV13	CASSLGRDNEQFF
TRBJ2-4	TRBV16	CASSQSHRGGGDIQYF
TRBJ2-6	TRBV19	CASSVDRRTGANVLTF
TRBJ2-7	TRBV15	CATSRDLKGSYEQYF
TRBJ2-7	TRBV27	CASSTRWGYEQYF
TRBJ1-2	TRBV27	CASRGTGTNYGYTF
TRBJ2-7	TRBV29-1	CSVEVVDPTGITYEQYF
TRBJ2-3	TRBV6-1	CASSEESGGGTDTQYF
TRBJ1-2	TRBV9	CASSPWDTEAYGYTF
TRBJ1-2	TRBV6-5	CASTDRGHGYTF
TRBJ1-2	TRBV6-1	CASSEEEYYGYTF
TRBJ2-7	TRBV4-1	CASSQDLLGFGYEQYF
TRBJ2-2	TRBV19	CATQFRGDGELFF
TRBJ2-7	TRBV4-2	CASSPPAFHEQYF
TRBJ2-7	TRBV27	CASSSGGTGVFYEQYF
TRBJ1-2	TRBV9	CASSVETTPGAPYGYTF
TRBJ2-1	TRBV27	CASSVNPFLDEQFF
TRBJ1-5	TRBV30	CAWCSGQGDQPQHF
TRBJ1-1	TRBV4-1	CASRGMGNTEAFF
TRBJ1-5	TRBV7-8	CASSLEEISNQPQHF
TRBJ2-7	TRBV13	CASSFNTLWEQYF
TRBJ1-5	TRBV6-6	CASSYGGENQPQHF
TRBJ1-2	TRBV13	CASSLGRQGSRGYTF
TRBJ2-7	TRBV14	CASSQAPRTGWFEQYF
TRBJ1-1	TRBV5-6	CASSFYSDTEAFF
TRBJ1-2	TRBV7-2	CASSLAGAWSGYTF
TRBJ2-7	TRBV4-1	CASSPRLAGGSYEQYF
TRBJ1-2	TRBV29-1	CSVGGQSYGYTF
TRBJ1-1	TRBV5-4	CASSFGRGHTEAFF
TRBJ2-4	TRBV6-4	CASSLQGKAAKNIQYF
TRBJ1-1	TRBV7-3	CASSYEGSTEAFF
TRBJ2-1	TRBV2	CASKGTRSEINNEQFF
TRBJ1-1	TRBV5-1	CASSSGAQAFF
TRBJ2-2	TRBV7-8	CASSPFSGAGELFF
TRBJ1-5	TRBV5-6	CASSSWADRSYSNQPQHF